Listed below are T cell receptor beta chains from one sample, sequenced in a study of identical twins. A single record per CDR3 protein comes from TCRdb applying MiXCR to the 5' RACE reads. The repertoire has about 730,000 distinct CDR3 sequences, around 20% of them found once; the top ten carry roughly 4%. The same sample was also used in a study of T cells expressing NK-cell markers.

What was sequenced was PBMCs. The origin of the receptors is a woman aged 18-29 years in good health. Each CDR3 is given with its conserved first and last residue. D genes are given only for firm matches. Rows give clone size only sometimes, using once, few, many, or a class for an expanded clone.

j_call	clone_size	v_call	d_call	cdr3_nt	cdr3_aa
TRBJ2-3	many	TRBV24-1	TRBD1	TGTGCCACCGCAGCGGGACAGGGTAATCCAGATACGCAGTATTTT	CATAAGQGNPDTQYF
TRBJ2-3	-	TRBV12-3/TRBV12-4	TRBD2	TGTGCCAGCGGGGACGGGAGGTCAGATACGCAGTATTTT	CASGDGRSDTQYF
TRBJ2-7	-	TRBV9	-	TGTGCCAGCAGCGTAGATCCAGGGATCTCCTACGAGCAGTACTTC	CASSVDPGISYEQYF
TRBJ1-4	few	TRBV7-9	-	TGTGCCAGCAGCTTAAGTCCCCGACAGAGTGAAAAACTGTTTTTT	CASSLSPRQSEKLFF
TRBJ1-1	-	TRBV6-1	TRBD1	TGTGCCAGCAGGAGAACAGGGGGCGTCACTGAAGCTTTCTTT	CASRRTGGVTEAFF
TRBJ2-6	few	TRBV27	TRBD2	TGTGCCAGCAGTTTACTAGGGACTAGCGGGAGGGCATCTGGGGCCAACGTCCTGACTTTC	CASSLLGTSGRASGANVLTF
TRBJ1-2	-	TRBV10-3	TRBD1	TGTGCCATCAGTGAGGTGACAGGGGGTAGCTATGGCTACACCTTC	CAISEVTGGSYGYTF
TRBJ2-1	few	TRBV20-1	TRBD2	TGCAGTGCAATCATCGGGAGGGCCAATAATGAGCAGTTCTTC	CSAIIGRANNEQFF
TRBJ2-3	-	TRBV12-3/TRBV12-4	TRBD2	TGTGCCAGCAGTTTACGGGAGGCTAGCGGGGATAGCACAGATACGCAGTATTTT	CASSLREASGDSTDTQYF
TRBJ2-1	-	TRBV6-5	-	TGTGCCAGCAGTTATGGGGGCCCTATTAATGAGCAGTTCTTC	CASSYGGPINEQFF
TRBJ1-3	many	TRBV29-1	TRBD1	TGCAGCGTTTCTAGGACAGGCCCTGGAAACACCATATATTTT	CSVSRTGPGNTIYF
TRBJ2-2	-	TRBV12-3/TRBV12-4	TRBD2	TGTGCCAGCAGGACTAGCTCGGTCACCGGGGAGCTGTTTTTT	CASRTSSVTGELFF
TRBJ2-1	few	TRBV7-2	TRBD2	TGTGCCAGCAGCTTAGAAGGGACTAGCGGGATCCATGAGCAGTTCTTC	CASSLEGTSGIHEQFF
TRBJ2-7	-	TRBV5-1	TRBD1	TGCGCCAGCAGCGCCGGGACAGGGGGCCCCTACGAGCAGTACTTC	CASSAGTGGPYEQYF